The rows below give T cell receptor beta chains drawn from one sample of a study of T cells in Graves' hyperthyroidism and ophthalmopathy. TCRdb used MiXCR to reprocess the multiplex PCR reads, holding one entry per CDR3 protein. The profile shows approximately 590,000 distinct CDR3 sequences, roughly 46% of them singletons. Sequenced input: peripheral blood or thyroid tissue (not recorded which). The receptors shown here come from a woman under 30 with Graves' hyperthyroidism. The CDR3 runs from the conserved cysteine through the conserved F or W. A D gene is named only where the DNA matches it firmly. Clone size is stated in some rows and not others, as once, few, many or a class when expanded.

D	J	V	size	CDR3	DNA
TRBD2	TRBJ2-7	TRBV7-9	.	CASSKTGREEPYEQYF	TGTGCCAGCAGCAAAACGGGTCGGGAGGAACCCTACGAGCAGTACTTC
TRBD2	TRBJ2-7	TRBV15	.	CATSRPGGNEQYF	TGTGCCACCAGCAGACCGGGAGGAAACGAGCAGTACTTC
TRBD1	TRBJ2-7	TRBV29-1	many	CSAASGQFYEQYF	TGCAGCGCCGCATCGGGACAGTTCTACGAGCAGTACTTC
TRBD2	TRBJ2-7	TRBV29-1	few	CSVVISASGSYEQYF	TGCAGCGTTGTCATCTCGGCTAGCGGGAGTTACGAGCAGTACTTC
TRBD1	TRBJ1-6	TRBV7-9	.	CASSLWDRGNSPLHF	TGTGCCAGCAGCTTATGGGACAGAGGTAATTCACCCCTCCACTTT
.	TRBJ2-2	TRBV24-1	.	CATSAGAPTGELFF	TGTGCCACCAGTGCAGGGGCGCCCACCGGGGAGCTGTTTTTT
TRBD1	TRBJ2-5	TRBV7-3	few	CASSLTRPGTAQETQYF	TGTGCCAGCAGCTTAACGAGACCCGGGACAGCCCAAGAGACCCAGTACTTC
.	TRBJ1-6	TRBV15	few	CATSRRRGNSYNSPLHF	TGTGCCACCAGCAGACGCCGGGGGAACTCATATAATTCACCCCTCCACTTT
.	TRBJ2-5	TRBV20-1	few	CSASPHERSQETQYF	TGCAGTGCTAGTCCCCACGAGCGTTCCCAAGAGACCCAGTACTTC
.	TRBJ1-1	TRBV25-1	.	CASSPGNGLSTEAFF	TGCGCCAGCAGCCCAGGTAACGGGCTTTCAACTGAAGCTTTCTTT
TRBD2	TRBJ2-7	TRBV9	.	CASSVGRAGVFHEQYF	TGTGCCAGCAGCGTAGGCCGTGCGGGAGTCTTCCACGAGCAGTACTTC
.	TRBJ1-2	TRBV6-5	few	CASSYEGQGYTF	TGTGCCAGCAGTTACGAGGGGCAAGGCTACACCTTC
.	TRBJ1-3	TRBV12-3/TRBV12-4	few	CASRLDPGNTIYF	TGTGCCAGCAGGCTCGACCCAGGGAACACCATATATTTT
.	TRBJ1-1	TRBV6-5	few	CASSQNRNTEAFF	TGTGCCAGCAGTCAAAACAGGAACACTGAAGCTTTCTTT
.	TRBJ2-5	TRBV9	many	CASSVGNAQQETQYF	TGTGCCAGCAGCGTAGGTAATGCACAGCAAGAGACCCAGTACTTC
.	TRBJ2-7	TRBV7-3	.	CASSQEFDGLSSYEQYF	TGTGCCAGCAGCCAAGAATTCGACGGCCTAAGCTCCTACGAGCAGTACTTC
.	TRBJ1-1	TRBV12-3/TRBV12-4	many	CASSLWNTEAFF	TGTGCCAGCAGCTTATGGAACACTGAAGCTTTCTTT
TRBD1	TRBJ1-1	TRBV19	many	CASSPDRGTEAFF	TGTGCCAGTAGTCCGGACAGGGGCACTGAAGCTTTCTTT
.	TRBJ2-2	TRBV7-3	many	CASSPMTGELFF	TGTGCCAGCAGCCCGATGACCGGGGAGCTGTTTTTT
.	TRBJ2-7	TRBV7-3	few	CASSLGHINEQYF	TGTGCCAGCAGCTTGGGTCATATCAACGAGCAGTACTTC
.	TRBJ1-1	TRBV7-8	.	CASILSMDTEAFF	TGTGCCAGCATCTTGAGTATGGACACTGAAGCTTTCTTT
TRBD2	TRBJ2-5	TRBV29-1	many	CSGRTAGGETQYF	TGCAGCGGACGGACAGCGGGGGGGGAGACCCAGTACTTC
.	TRBJ2-7	TRBV10-2	.	CATTRGLGGASREQYF	TGCGCCACCACGCGGGGTTTAGGGGGCGCTTCGCGGGAGCAGTACTTC